A selection of T cell receptor beta chains follows, all from one sample in a study of cytomegalovirus exposure and HLA in healthy donors. Sequencing was performed with immunoSEQ multiplex PCR; in TCRdb, only in-frame clones are kept and a portion is missing. Of some 130,000 clones listed, 82% are singletons. Input material: PBMCs. The receptors come from a male donor in good health and CMV-seropositive. Both conserved end residues are part of each CDR3. A D gene is named only where the DNA matches it firmly. A clone size is listed for some rows: how often the clone was seen (once, few, many), or a class if it is expanded.

.,.,TRBJ2-4,TRBV5-1,CASSFNSIHKNIQYF,TGCGCCAGCAGCTTCAACAGCATCCATAAAAACATTCAGTACTTC
.,once,TRBJ1-5,TRBV15,CATSREAYSNQPQHF,TGTGCCACCAGCAGAGAGGCTTATAGCAATCAGCCCCAGCATTTT
TRBD2,.,TRBJ2-7,TRBV6-1,CASSEAGLAFPLPYEQYF,TGTGCCAGCAGTGAAGCGGGACTAGCGTTCCCATTACCCTACGAGCAGTACTTC
TRBD1,.,TRBJ2-1,TRBV5-1,CASSLEGPGQGYNEQFF,TGCGCCAGCAGCTTGGAGGGCCCGGGACAGGGCTACAATGAGCAGTTCTTC
.,.,TRBJ2-1,TRBV7-9,CASSLAESSYNEQFF,TGTGCCAGCAGCTTAGCTGAGAGCTCCTACAATGAGCAGTTCTTC
.,.,TRBJ2-1,TRBV5-4,CASKLDSYNEQFF,TGTGCCAGCAAGCTTGACAGTTACAATGAGCAGTTCTTC
TRBD2,.,TRBJ2-7,TRBV7-6,CASSQAGGYTEQYF,TGTGCCAGCAGCCAGGCGGGAGGATATACGGAGCAGTACTTC
.,.,TRBJ2-1,TRBV20-1,CSADALEQFF,TGCAGTGCTGATGCACTGGAGCAGTTCTTC
.,.,TRBJ1-5,TRBV7-9,CASSLVGDRPNQPQHF,TGTGCCAGCAGCTTAGTAGGTGACAGGCCCAATCAGCCCCAGCATTTT
.,.,TRBJ2-7,TRBV29-1,CSVAQHSTYEQYF,TGCAGCGTTGCACAGCATTCAACCTACGAGCAGTACTTC
.,.,TRBJ2-2,TRBV7-2,CASSLRGQGLTGELFF,TGTGCCAGCAGCTTAAGGGGTCAGGGCCTCACCGGGGAGCTGTTTTTT
TRBD1,.,TRBJ2-2,TRBV10-3,CAISPGQTPIGELFF,TGTGCCATCAGCCCGGGACAGACCCCTATCGGGGAGCTGTTTTTT
.,.,TRBJ1-1,TRBV28,CASSNLERTVDAFF,TGTGCCAGCAGCAACCTCGAACGGACAGTTGACGCTTTCTTT
.,.,TRBJ2-1,TRBV6-6,CASSPGRWEQFF,TGTGCCAGCAGTCCAGGGCGTTGGGAGCAGTTCTTC
.,.,TRBJ2-1,TRBV28,CASRERDRAFLSGRAVRNEQFF,TGTGCCAGCAGAGAGAGGGACAGGGCATTCTTAAGCGGGAGGGCCGTGAGGAATGAGCAGTTCTTC
TRBD1,.,TRBJ1-2,TRBV27,CASSSGTAYGYTF,TGTGCCAGCAGTTCGGGGACAGCCTATGGCTACACCTTC
TRBD2,.,TRBJ2-7,TRBV11-2,CASSLLREGEQYF,TGTGCCAGCAGCTTGCTACGGGAGGGCGAGCAGTACTTC
.,few,TRBJ2-7,TRBV7-3,CASSGTTQGEQYF,TGTGCCAGCAGCGGGACTACGCAGGGGGAGCAGTACTTC
.,.,TRBJ2-1,TRBV11-2,CASSTPGSPYNEQFF,TGTGCCAGCAGCACCCCAGGGTCCCCCTACAATGAGCAGTTCTTC
TRBD1,.,TRBJ2-7,TRBV4-3,CASSQVMGTASYEQYF,TGCGCCAGCAGCCAAGTTATGGGGACAGCCTCCTACGAGCAGTACTTC
TRBD2,.,TRBJ2-1,TRBV7-2,CASSWAGVSSNEQFF,TGTGCCAGCAGCTGGGCGGGAGTTAGCTCCAATGAGCAGTTCTTC
.,.,TRBJ2-7,TRBV5-6,CASSLVGARNEQYF,TGTGCCAGCAGCTTAGTGGGGGCCAGGAACGAGCAGTACTTC
TRBD1,.,TRBJ2-1,TRBV5-8,CASSLGGAGISYNEQFF,TGTGCCAGCAGCTTAGGGGGCGCCGGTATCTCCTACAATGAGCAGTTCTTC
TRBD1,.,TRBJ1-1,TRBV6-5,CASSWTGNTEAFF,TGTGCCAGCAGTTGGACAGGGAACACTGAAGCTTTCTTT
.,.,TRBJ2-2,TRBV28,CASSLIGLTGELFF,TGTGCCAGCAGTTTGATCGGACTGACCGGGGAGCTGTTTTTT
TRBD2,.,TRBJ2-3,TRBV30,CAWSGGGTSGTDTQYF,TGTGCCTGGAGTGGTGGGGGGACTAGCGGCACAGATACGCAGTATTTT
TRBD1,.,TRBJ2-2,TRBV7-6,CASSPRQGGFGELFF,TGTGCCAGCAGCCCGCGACAGGGGGGTTTCGGGGAGCTGTTTTTT
.,few,TRBJ2-3,TRBV27,CASSLSGGTDTQYF,TGTGCCAGCAGTTTATCCGGAGGTACAGATACGCAGTATTTT
TRBD1,.,TRBJ2-6,TRBV6-1,CASSAGTDTYSGANVLTF,TGTGCCAGCAGTGCGGGGACAGATACTTACTCTGGGGCCAACGTCCTGACTTTC
.,once,TRBJ2-3,TRBV19,CASRDAGGSTDTQYF,TGTGCCAGTAGAGACGCCGGAGGTAGTACAGATACGCAGTATTTT
.,.,TRBJ1-1,TRBV14,CASSPFYIQGSAFF,TGTGCCAGCAGCCCCTTTTATATCCAGGGATCGGCTTTCTTT
.,.,TRBJ2-6,TRBV4-2,CASSQITAGANGLTF,TGTGCCAGCAGCCAGATTACGGCGGGGGCCAACGGCCTGACTTTC
.,.,TRBJ1-1,TRBV7-3,CASSLTRTTNTEAFF,TGTGCCAGCAGCTTAACGAGGACAACGAACACTGAAGCTTTCTTT
TRBD1,.,TRBJ1-3,TRBV7-8,CASSLRQGGGNTIYF,TGTGCCAGCAGCTTACGGCAGGGGGGTGGAAACACCATATATTTT
TRBD1,.,TRBJ1-4,TRBV28,CASRTGNEKLFF,TGTGCCAGCAGGACAGGGAATGAAAAACTGTTTTTT
.,.,TRBJ2-1,TRBV30,CAWSRSGRYNEQFF,TGTGCCTGGAGTAGGTCGGGAAGGTACAATGAGCAGTTCTTC
.,.,TRBJ1-4,TRBV7-9,CSSSTPTARPTNEKLFF,TGTTCCAGCAGCACCCCGACAGCCCGCCCAACTAATGAAAAACTGTTTTTT
.,.,TRBJ1-5,TRBV6-1,CASIMNRASNQPQHF,TGTGCCAGCATAATGAACAGGGCCAGCAATCAGCCCCAGCATTTT
.,few,TRBJ1-5,TRBV15,CATSREVVSQPQHF,TGTGCCACCAGCAGAGAAGTGGTTAGCCAGCCCCAGCATTTT
TRBD1,few,TRBJ2-7,TRBV5-1,CASSLTGGLDEQYF,TGCGCCAGCAGCTTGACAGGGGGCCTAGACGAGCAGTACTTC
TRBD1,.,TRBJ1-1,TRBV28,CASSPRTGVITEAFF,TGTGCCAGCAGTCCCCGGACAGGGGTAATCACTGAAGCTTTCTTT
TRBD1,once,TRBJ1-2,TRBV5-4,CASSLAWTGAYGYTF,TGTGCCAGCAGCTTGGCGTGGACAGGGGCCTATGGCTACACCTTC
.,once,TRBJ1-6,TRBV4-1,CASSQYTDSRHNSPLHF,TGCGCCAGCAGCCAATACACGGACAGTAGACATAATTCACCCCTCCACTTT
.,.,TRBJ1-2,TRBV25-1,CASGSSYGYTF,TGTGCCAGCGGGAGCAGCTATGGCTACACCTTC
.,.,TRBJ2-7,TRBV5-1,CASSLEGVSPYEQYF,TGCGCCAGCAGCTTGGAGGGGGTCAGCCCCTACGAGCAGTACTTC
.,.,TRBJ1-4,TRBV6-5,CASSGLQTNEKLFF,TGTGCCAGCAGTGGGCTGCAGACTAATGAAAAACTGTTTTTT
TRBD2,.,TRBJ2-2,TRBV11-2,CASSLGGSTGELFF,TGTGCCAGCAGCTTAGGCGGGAGCACCGGGGAGCTGTTTTTT